Listed below are T cell receptor beta chains from one sample, sequenced in a study of blood T cell repertoires in COVID-19. Sequencing was performed with immunoSEQ multiplex PCR; in TCRdb, only in-frame clones are kept and a portion is missing. The sample contains roughly 220,000 clones, roughly 89% of which appear only once. Material: PBMCs or T cells enriched from blood (not recorded which). These receptors were obtained from a man younger than 40 who had been exposed to COVID-19. Each CDR3 is given with its conserved first and last residue. The D gene is left open where the match is weak. Expanded clones get a size class; other rows say once, few or many, or leave the size out.

>TRBV7-9|NA|TRBJ2-1|TRBD2
CASSSGTTTYNEQFF
TGTGCCAGCAGCTCAGGGACTACCACCTACAATGAGCAGTTCTTC
>TRBV25-1|NA|TRBJ1-4|TRBD1
CASSVGTGQPKLFF
TGTGCCAGCAGTGTGGGGACAGGACAGCCTAAACTGTTTTTT
>TRBV7-9|once|TRBJ1-1|NA
CASSLGREADTEAFF
TGTGCCAGCAGCTTAGGCAGGGAGGCTGACACTGAAGCTTTCTTT
>TRBV6-5|NA|TRBJ2-7|NA
CASTPRDNSYEQYF
TGTGCCAGCACCCCAAGGGACAACTCCTACGAGCAGTACTTC
>TRBV6-6|NA|TRBJ2-1|TRBD1
CASSYRDSYNEQFF
TGTGCCAGCAGTTACCGGGACAGCTACAATGAGCAGTTCTTC
>TRBV24-1|NA|TRBJ2-2|NA
CATLTPVETGELFF
TGTGCCACCCTAACTCCCGTGGAGACCGGGGAGCTGTTTTTT
>TRBV18|NA|TRBJ2-1|TRBD1
CASSGTGGVEQFF
TGTGCCAGCTCCGGGACAGGGGGCGTTGAGCAGTTCTTC
>TRBV14|NA|TRBJ1-1|NA
CASSPARLGAEAFF
TGTGCCAGCAGCCCCGCGAGGCTCGGAGCTGAAGCTTTCTTT
>TRBV7-2|NA|TRBJ1-2|TRBD1
CASSLASQGVEGYTF
TGTGCCAGCAGCTTAGCTTCACAGGGGGTAGAAGGCTACACCTTC
>TRBV30|NA|TRBJ1-1|TRBD1
CACQPGQRLFEAFF
TGTGCCTGTCAGCCGGGACAGAGACTATTTGAAGCTTTCTTT
>TRBV7-8|NA|TRBJ1-1|NA
CASSLGAGSAEAFF
TGTGCCAGCAGCTTAGGGGCGGGGTCCGCTGAAGCTTTCTTT
>TRBV29-1|NA|TRBJ2-7|NA
CSVGGPLGEQYF
TGCAGCGTTGGGGGGCCCCTAGGCGAGCAGTACTTC
>TRBV4-1|NA|TRBJ1-2|TRBD1
CASRQPGQGVGYTF
TGCGCCAGCAGACAACCGGGACAGGGCGTTGGCTACACCTTC
>TRBV6-1|NA|TRBJ1-6|NA
CASSEAGTMSSPLHF
TGTGCCAGCAGTGAAGCTGGGACAATGAGTTCACCCCTCCACTTT
>TRBV4-3|NA|TRBJ2-2|TRBD1
CASSQSAGTANTGELFF
TGCGCCAGCAGCCAGTCGGCCGGGACAGCGAACACCGGGGAGCTGTTTTTT
>TRBV14|NA|TRBJ1-3|NA
CASSQGSQYSGNTIYF
TGTGCCAGCAGCCAAGGATCTCAGTACTCTGGAAACACCATATATTTT
>TRBV7-2|NA|TRBJ2-7|NA
CASAYRLYEQYF
TGTGCCAGCGCCTACAGGCTCTACGAGCAGTACTTC
>TRBV5-1|NA|TRBJ1-2|NA
CASSSGVLGYTF
TGCGCCAGCAGCTCAGGGGTCCTCGGCTACACCTTC
>TRBV10-3|NA|TRBJ2-1|TRBD2
CAISGGLAGKQFF
TGTGCCATCAGTGGGGGTCTAGCGGGGAAGCAGTTCTTC
>TRBV5-6|NA|TRBJ1-3|NA
CASNRGQNPNTIYF
TGTGCCAGCAACCGAGGGCAAAACCCAAACACCATATATTTT
>TRBV13|NA|TRBJ2-7|TRBD2
CASSPGGDLREQYF
TGTGCCAGCAGCCCCGGGGGGGACCTACGAGAGCAGTACTTC
>TRBV9|NA|TRBJ2-3|NA
CASSVGVGGGTDTQYF
TGTGCCAGCAGCGTAGGAGTTGGAGGGGGCACAGATACGCAGTATTTT
>TRBV10-3|few|TRBJ2-2|TRBD1
CAIRGQGSTGELFF
TGTGCCATCAGAGGACAGGGATCCACCGGGGAGCTGTTTTTT